This note documents a single TCR beta chain sequence. Antigen specificity is unknown. These data belong to a study of OX40 agonist ivuxolimab in advanced cancers. Notes on the study in general: Some patients who did not respond also had low normalized T-cell clonal expansion. Relative to CD4+ cells, CD8+ T cells on average had more expanded clones.

The CDR3 is made up of 14 amino acids. Germline V lookup: CDR1 MNHEY, CDR2 SMNVEV (reference sequence). The germline V and J ends were trimmed by 5 bases and 8 bases, with 15 bases remaining between them. Sequencing was performed with immunoSEQ multiplex PCR; in TCRdb, only in-frame clones are kept and a portion is missing. Seen here are tens of thousands of clones, around 94% observed once, and the top ten hold 9.6%. Patients with autoimmune history or systemic immunosuppression were excluded. This chain connects TRBV27 to TRBJ1-4, with a tentative D call TRBD1 (5 bases). The starting material was CD4+ or CD8+ T cells sorted from blood, obtained in a trial of the OX40 agonist ivuxolimab. The clonotype comes from an adult with an advanced solid tumor such as melanoma, head and neck, liver or kidney cancer. The CDR3 here is CASSRRGSGEKLFF. The CDR3 region has the DNA TGTGCCAGCAGTCGGCGGGGCTCGGGGGAAAAACTGTTTTTT.